One sample yielded the 16 T cell receptor beta chains listed below, sequenced in a study of cytomegalovirus exposure and HLA in healthy donors. The PCR used 60 Vbeta and 13 Jbeta primers. The protocol was immunoSEQ multiplex PCR, while the TCRdb copy is restricted to in-frame clones and leaves out a portion. The specimen's table records about 200,000 clones. Sequenced: PBMCs. The receptors were sampled from a man aged 30 to 45 in good health and CMV-seronegative.

This rearrangement joins TRBV9 to TRBJ1-2; the match to TRBD1 covers 10 bases. Unmatched junction bases numbered 8, after V lost 0 bases and J lost 0 bases. This CDR3 has 18 amino acids. Germline CDR1 reads SGDLS; CDR2 reads YYNGEE. CDR3: CASSVEGTGAGANYGYTF. CDR3 nucleotide sequence: TGTGCCAGCAGCGTAGAGGGGACAGGGGCCGGAGCTAACTATGGCTACACCTTC.

This chain's CDR3 is CSVVWRGAETQYF. DNA for the CDR3: TGCAGCGTTGTATGGCGGGGGGCAGAGACCCAGTACTTC. The chain carries TRBV29-1 and TRBJ2-5, with 8 bases that match TRBD2. After removal of 4 bases from V and 4 bases from J, the junction contained 5 bases not matched to a gene. Germline CDR1 SQVTM, CDR2 ANQGSEA. This CDR3 is 13 amino acids long.

Here the CDR3 DNA reads TGTGCCACCGCGGGACAGGGTTCAGCCTACGAGCAGTACTTC. This encodes CATAGQGSAYEQYF. V is TRBV7-9 and J is TRBJ2-7; 9 bases align to TRBD1. Germline CDR1 SEHNR, CDR2 FQNEAQ (reference sequence). V dropped 10 bases and J dropped 2; count of bases not matched to a gene: 9. The length of the CDR3 is 14 residues.

This chain links TRBV4-1 with TRBJ2-7; a possible D gene is TRBD1 (6 bases). Germline V gene sequence: CDR1 MGHRA, CDR2 YSYEKL. The CDR3 extends over 19 amino acids. V was cut by 1 base and J by 5 bases, with 27 bases left in between. The CDR3 nucleotides are TGCGCCAGCAGCCAAGCCGGGACACAACTTGCCCTTGGTGACCACGAGCAGTACTTC. This translates into CASSQAGTQLALGDHEQYF.

This chain joins TRBV6-1 and TRBJ2-2, with D perhaps matching TRBD2 (5 bases). The CDR3 has 16 residues. Germline loops: CDR1 MNHNS, CDR2 SASEGT. Trimming left V 3 bases short and J 2 bases short, with 13 bases between. CDR3 sequence reads: CASSDFGVHNTGELFF. The CDR3 coding sequence is TGTGCCAGCAGTGATTTCGGGGTCCACAACACCGGGGAGCTGTTTTTT.

The CDR3 region is CSVERLERDTQYF. The CDR3 DNA is TGCAGCGTTGAACGGCTGGAGAGGGATACGCAGTATTTT. The chain employs TRBV29-1 and TRBJ2-3, with D unclear. Per the germline V gene, CDR1 is SQVTM and CDR2 is ANQGSEA. The V and J ends lost 2 bases and 6 bases respectively, with 12 bases between them. The CDR3 has 13 amino acids.

This rearrangement joins TRBV5-1 to TRBJ2-5, with a possible D match to TRBD1 (6 bases). The DNA end is more similar to TRBJ2-7, so the J call may be wrong. The CDR3 extends over 14 amino acids. Germline V lookup: CDR1 SGHRS, CDR2 YFSETQ. CDR3 sequence (DNA): TGCGCCAGCAGCTCTCAGGGGCTCCGAAACGAGCAGTACTTC. Translating it yields CASSSQGLRNEQYF.

The chain carries TRBV19 and TRBJ2-5; no definite D call. The CDR3 extends over 14 amino acids. The germline V gene encodes CDR1 LNHDA and CDR2 SQIVND (reference sequence). V was clipped by 3 bases and J by 0 bases, with 8 bases between them. CDR3 sequence (DNA): TGTGCCAGTAGTATTTATACGGACCAAGAGACCCAGTACTTC. This encodes CASSIYTDQETQYF.

The rearrangement joins TRBV7-6 to TRBJ2-3; D not certain. The germline CDR1 and CDR2 sequences are SGHVS and FNYEAQ. The CDR3 consists of 13 residues. The germline V and J ends were trimmed by 3 bases and 3 bases, with 7 bases remaining between them. The DNA of the CDR3 is TGTGCCAGCAGCTTCAGCGAAACAGATACGCAGTATTTT. Translating it yields CASSFSETDTQYF.

This chain uses TRBV6-5 with TRBJ1-2; 8 nucleotides line up with TRBD1. V lost 6 bases to trimming and J lost 6 bases; unmatched junction nucleotides: 6. Germline V gives CDR1 MNHEY, CDR2 SVGAGI. The CDR3 is 13 residues long. CDR3: CASRRTGLNGYTF. The DNA for the CDR3 is TGTGCCAGCAGACGGACAGGGCTTAATGGCTACACCTTC.

The rearrangement uses TRBV10-3 and TRBJ1-2; no definite D call. The germline V and J ends were trimmed by 8 bases and 6 bases, with 22 bases remaining between them. Germline-derived CDR1 and CDR2 are ENHRY and SYGVKD. This CDR3 comprises 15 residues. DNA for the CDR3: TGTGCCATCTATTCCGGGATGGGCTTAGCGGATGGCTACACCTTC. Its protein is CAIYSGMGLADGYTF.

The J gene is TRBJ2-5, the V gene TRBV2; 7 nucleotides agree with TRBD1. Germline V gives CDR1 SNHLY, CDR2 FYNNEI. The trim removed 5 bases at V and 2 bases at J, leaving 5 bases unmatched. There are 14 residues in the CDR3. CDR3 sequence (DNA): TGTGCCAGCAGTCGGACAGGACCACAAGAGACCCAGTACTTC. Protein: CASSRTGPQETQYF.

Notes on this clone: The DNA is omitted, as the CDR3 cannot be located on it reliably, and the CDR3 follows TCRdb's listing. V and J are TRBV18 and TRBJ2-2; the D call TRBD2 from the table was never checked on the DNA. Germline assignment: CDR1 KGHSH and CDR2 LQKENI. The CDR3 length is 14 residues, termini included. This chain's CDR3 is CASSPPGLPGSCFF.

The CDR3 reads CASSFWSVWREQYF. In DNA, the CDR3 is TGTGCCAGCAGCTTTTGGTCCGTTTGGCGGGAGCAGTACTTC. The chain combines TRBV5-4 with TRBJ2-7; D gene unclear. The length of the CDR3 is 14 residues. With 2 bases removed from V and 7 bases from J, the gap between germline ends came to 16 bases. Germline V gene data show CDR1 as SGHNT and CDR2 as YYREEE (reference sequence).

The chain employs TRBV6-5 and TRBJ2-3; D is unclear. The length of the CDR3 is 15 residues. Trimming removed 4 bases from V and 1 base from J, with 12 bases in between. From germline, CDR1 is MNHEY and CDR2 SVGAGI. CDR3 DNA: TGTGCCAGCAGTTTTGGCCTCGCGGGCACAGATACGCAGTATTTT. This encodes CASSFGLAGTDTQYF.

This chain links TRBV19 with TRBJ2-5; D not certain. Germline loops: CDR1 LNHDA, CDR2 SQIVND (reference sequence). This CDR3 spans 13 amino acids. V was trimmed by 1 base and J by 5 bases, leaving 8 bases between them. The CDR3 here is CASSIARAETQYF. The CDR3, as DNA: TGTGCCAGTAGTATAGCGCGTGCGGAGACCCAGTACTTC.